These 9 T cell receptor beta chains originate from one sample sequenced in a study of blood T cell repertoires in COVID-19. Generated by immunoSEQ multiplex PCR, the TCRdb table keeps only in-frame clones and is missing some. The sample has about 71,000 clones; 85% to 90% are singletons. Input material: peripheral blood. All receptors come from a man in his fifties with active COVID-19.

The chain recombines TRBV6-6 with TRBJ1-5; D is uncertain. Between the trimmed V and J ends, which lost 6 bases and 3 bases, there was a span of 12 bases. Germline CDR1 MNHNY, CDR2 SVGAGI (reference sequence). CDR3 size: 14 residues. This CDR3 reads CASRSEGYNQPQHF. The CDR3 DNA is TGTGCCAGCAGGTCCGAGGGCTACAATCAGCCCCAGCATTTT.

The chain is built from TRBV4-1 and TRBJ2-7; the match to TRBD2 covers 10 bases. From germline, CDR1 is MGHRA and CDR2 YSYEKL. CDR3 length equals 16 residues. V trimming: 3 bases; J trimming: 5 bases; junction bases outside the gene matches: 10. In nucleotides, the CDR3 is TGCGCCAGCAGCCAGACACCGGGACTAGCGTCCCACGAGCAGTACTTC. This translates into CASSQTPGLASHEQYF.

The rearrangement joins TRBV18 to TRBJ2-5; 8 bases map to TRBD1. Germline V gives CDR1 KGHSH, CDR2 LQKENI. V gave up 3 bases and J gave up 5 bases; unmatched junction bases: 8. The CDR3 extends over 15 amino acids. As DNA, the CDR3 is TGTGCCAGCTCACCCAACCAGGGGGCCGGCGAGACCCAGTACTTC. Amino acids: CASSPNQGAGETQYF. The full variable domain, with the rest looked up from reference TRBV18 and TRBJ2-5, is NAGVMQNPRHLVRRRGQEARLRCSPMKGHSHVYWYRQLPEEGLKFMVYLQKENIIDESGMPKERFSAEFPKEGPSILRIQQVVRGDSAAYFCASSPNQGAGETQYFGPGTRLLVL.

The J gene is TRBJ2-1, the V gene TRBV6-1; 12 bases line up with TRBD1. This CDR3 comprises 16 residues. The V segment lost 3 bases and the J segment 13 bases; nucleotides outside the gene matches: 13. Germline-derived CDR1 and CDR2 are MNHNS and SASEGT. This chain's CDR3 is CASSDWGQGAGMPQFF. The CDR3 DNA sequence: TGTGCCAGCAGTGATTGGGGACAGGGGGCGGGAATGCCCCAGTTCTTC.

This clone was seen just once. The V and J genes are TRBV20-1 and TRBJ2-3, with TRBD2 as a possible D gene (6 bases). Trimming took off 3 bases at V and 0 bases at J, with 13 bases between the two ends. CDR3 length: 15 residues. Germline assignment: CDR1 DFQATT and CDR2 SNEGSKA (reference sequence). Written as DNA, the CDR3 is TGCAGTGCTAGTCGGAGGGGTTCTAGCACAGATACGCAGTATTTT. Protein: CSASRRGSSTDTQYF.

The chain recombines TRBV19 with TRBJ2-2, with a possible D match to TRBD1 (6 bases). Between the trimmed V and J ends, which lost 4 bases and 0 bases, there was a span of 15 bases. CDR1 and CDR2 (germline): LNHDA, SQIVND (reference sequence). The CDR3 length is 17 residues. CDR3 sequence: CASSTPPTGANTGELFF. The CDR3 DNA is TGTGCCAGTAGTACACCACCGACAGGCGCGAACACCGGGGAGCTGTTTTTT.

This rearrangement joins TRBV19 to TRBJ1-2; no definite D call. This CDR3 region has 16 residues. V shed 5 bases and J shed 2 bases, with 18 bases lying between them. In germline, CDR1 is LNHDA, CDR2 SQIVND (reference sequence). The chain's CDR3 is CASSLPITNSNYGYTF. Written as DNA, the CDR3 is TGTGCCAGTAGTCTTCCTATCACGAACAGCAACTATGGCTACACCTTC.

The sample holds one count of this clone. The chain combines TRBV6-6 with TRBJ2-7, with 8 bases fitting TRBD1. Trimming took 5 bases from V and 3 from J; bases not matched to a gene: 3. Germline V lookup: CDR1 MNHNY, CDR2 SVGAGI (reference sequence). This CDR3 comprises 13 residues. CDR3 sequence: CASSKTGDYEQYV. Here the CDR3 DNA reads TGTGCCAGCAGTAAGACAGGGGACTACGAGCAGTACGTC.

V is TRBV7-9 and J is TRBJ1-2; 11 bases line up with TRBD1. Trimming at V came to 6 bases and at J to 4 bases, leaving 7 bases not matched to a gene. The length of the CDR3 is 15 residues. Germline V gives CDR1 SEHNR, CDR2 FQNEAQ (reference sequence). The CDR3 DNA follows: TGTGCCAGCAGGACCGGGACAGGGGGACCCTATGGCTACACCTTC. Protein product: CASRTGTGGPYGYTF.